The 14 T cell receptor beta chains reported below all come from one sample, sequenced in a study of blood T cell repertoires in COVID-19. Sequenced by immunoSEQ multiplex PCR; TCRdb stores in-frame clones only, minus some. The table includes 60,000 or so clones, almost 85% detected once. The sequencing sample was made of peripheral blood. The receptors shown here come from a human donor in a cohort sampled during active COVID-19.

The chain uses TRBV11-3 and TRBJ2-2; possibly TRBD1 for D (5 bases). The CDR3 loop spans 15 amino acids. Looked up from germline, CDR1 is SGHNT and CDR2 is YENEEA. V shed 3 bases and J shed 4 bases, with 12 bases lying between them. The CDR3 loop is CASSFQGISTGELFF. The CDR3 coding sequence is TGTGCCAGCAGCTTCCAGGGAATATCCACCGGGGAGCTGTTTTTT.

The CDR3: CASSMTSGTDTQYF. DNA for the CDR3: TGCGCCAGCAGCATGACTAGCGGCACAGATACGCAGTATTTT. The gene calls are TRBV5-1 and TRBJ2-3; 8 bases line up with TRBD2. Trimming removed 4 bases from V and 1 base from J; junction bases left unmatched: 2. CDR1 is SGHRS and CDR2 is YFSETQ in the germline V gene. This CDR3 has 14 residues.

This sequence joins TRBV3-1 (or the pseudogene TRBV3-2) and TRBJ2-2; 9 bases match TRBD2. This CDR3 has 15 amino acids. J gave up 5 bases and V 6 bases, and 7 bases lay outside the gene matches. Germline V gene sequence: CDR1 LGHDT, CDR2 YNNKEL (reference sequence). The CDR3 loop is CASSPSGGFTGELFF. The CDR3, as DNA: TGTGCCAGCAGTCCGAGCGGGGGGTTTACCGGGGAGCTGTTTTTT.

V is TRBV10-3 and J is TRBJ2-3; 7 bases are a match to TRBD1. The CDR3 is made up of 18 amino acids. The germline V gene has CDR1 ENHRY and CDR2 SYGVKD. Losses at the gene ends were 2 bases for V and 0 bases for J; bases not matched to a gene: 11. The CDR3 region has the DNA TGTGCCATCAGTGAGAGAGGGGGCAGACTTCCTAGCACAGATACGCAGTATTTT. Translated: CAISERGGRLPSTDTQYF.

The chain employs TRBV29-1 and TRBJ2-3, with 9 positions matching TRBD2. The CDR3 spans 14 residues. The trim removed 3 bases at V and 5 bases at J, leaving 6 bases unmatched. Germline V gene data show CDR1 as SQVTM and CDR2 as ANQGSEA. This CDR3 is CSVDPLAGRDTQYF. As DNA, the CDR3 is TGCAGCGTTGACCCACTAGCGGGTAGAGATACGCAGTATTTT.

The chain recombines TRBV5-1 with TRBJ2-7, with 10 bases matching TRBD1. The J segment lost 5 bases and the V segment lost 6 bases, leaving 8 bases of the junction unmatched. CDR1 is SGHRS, CDR2 YFSETQ, per germline. The CDR3 runs 14 residues. CDR3 region: CASNVGQGRNEQYF. The CDR3 DNA follows: TGCGCCAGCAATGTGGGACAGGGGAGAAACGAGCAGTACTTC. Complete variable domain (other parts from reference TRBV5-1 and TRBJ2-7): KAGVTQTPRYLIKTRGQQVTLSCSPISGHRSVSWYQQTPGQGLQFLFEYFSETQRNKGNFPGRFSGRQFSNSRSEMNVSTLELGDSALYLCASNVGQGRNEQYFGPGTRLTVT.

The chain has TRBV7-2 and TRBJ2-7; TRBD2 aligns across 8 bases. Germline CDR1 reads SGHTA; CDR2 reads FQGNSA. V dropped 5 bases and J dropped 1; count of bases not matched to a gene: 7. CDR3 size: 15 residues. CDR3 loop: CASSPGGVGSYEQYF. As DNA, the CDR3 is TGTGCCAGCAGCCCCGGGGGGGTTGGATCCTACGAGCAGTACTTC.

The gene calls are TRBV5-1 and TRBJ1-5; 7 bases are a match to TRBD1. Trimming at V came to 4 bases and at J to 4 bases, leaving 5 bases not matched to a gene. Germline assignment: CDR1 SGHRS and CDR2 YFSETQ. CDR3 length equals 14 residues. The CDR3 reads CASSLGQENQPQHF. In nucleotides, the CDR3 is TGCGCCAGCAGCCTCGGACAGGAGAATCAGCCCCAGCATTTT.

The rearrangement uses TRBV13 and TRBJ1-6; 7 bases agree with TRBD1. V lost 3 bases and J lost 10; bases outside the gene matches: 3. The CDR3 covers 13 residues. The V gene's germline CDR1 is PRHDT and CDR2 FYEKMQ (reference sequence). CDR3 loop: CASSLTGPSPLHF. In nucleotides, the CDR3 is TGTGCCAGCAGCTTGACAGGGCCCTCACCCCTCCACTTT.

This chain joins TRBV18 and TRBJ1-5; TRBD1 is a possible D gene (6 bases). The CDR3 spans 17 residues. V was shortened by 2 bases and J by 0 bases, with 14 bases between the two germline ends. From germline, CDR1 is KGHSH and CDR2 LQKENI. The chain's CDR3 is CASSPAVRGGSNQPQHF. CDR3 nucleotides: TGTGCCAGCTCACCAGCCGTCCGAGGGGGTAGCAATCAGCCCCAGCATTTT.

This CDR3 reads CASSPEHNGGNEKLFF. The CDR3 nucleotides read TGTGCCAGCAGCCCGGAACATAATGGGGGGAATGAAAAACTGTTTTTT. The chain has TRBV5-4 and TRBJ1-4, with D possibly matching TRBD1 (5 bases). This CDR3 is built from 16 residues. Trimming took 4 bases from V and 5 from J, leaving 18 bases between them. Germline loops: CDR1 SGHNT, CDR2 YYREEE (reference sequence).

This sequence joins TRBV7-3 and TRBJ2-1; 7 positions match TRBD2. Germline V gene lookup returns CDR1 SGHTA and CDR2 FQGTGA. V trimming: 5 bases; J trimming: 2 bases; junction bases outside the gene matches: 9. The CDR3 totals 16 residues. The DNA of the CDR3 is TGTGCCAGCAGCCCCCGCTTGGGGGGGGCCTACAATGAGCAGTTCTTC. Translated, it gives CASSPRLGGAYNEQFF.

The chain couples TRBV14 to TRBJ1-2, with TRBD1 matching over 8 bases. The germline gives CDR1 SGHDN, CDR2 FVKESK. The junction had 8 bases not matched to a gene; V was cut back by 5 bases and J by 9 bases. The length of the CDR3 is 13 residues. CDR3 region: CASSAPGQDRYTF. CDR3 coding DNA: TGTGCCAGCAGCGCCCCGGGACAGGATCGCTACACCTTC.

The chain recombines TRBV3-1 (or the pseudogene TRBV3-2) with TRBJ1-2; D not certain. From germline, CDR1 is LGHDT and CDR2 YNNKEL (reference sequence). The V and J ends lost 0 bases and 0 bases respectively, with 11 bases between them. The CDR3 sequence is 16 residues long. The CDR3 nucleotides are TGTGCCAGCAGCCAAGATTTCACCAGGACTAACTATGGCTACACCTTC. Protein sequence: CASSQDFTRTNYGYTF.